These 16 T cell receptor beta chains share one sample of origin, sequenced in a study of CD8+ T cells in alopecia areata. Treatment given: oral pan-JAK inhibitor, 5-10 mg twice daily. RNA, once extracted, was reverse transcribed into cDNA for use as the sequencing template. The assay was immunoSEQ multiplex PCR, and TCRdb's table has in-frame clones only and misses some. The sample lists some 200,000 clones; 45% to 75% were seen once. The material sequenced was CD4+ T cells sorted from blood, taken at week 4, from a patient treated with tofacitinib. The receptors here all came from a human donor with alopecia areata.

This clone was seen repeatedly, ten times or more. The chain joins TRBV7-2 to TRBJ2-2; D is unclear. The CDR3 runs to 12 residues. With 4 bases removed from V and 5 bases from J, the gap between germline ends came to 5 bases. Germline CDR1 reads SGHTA; CDR2 reads FQGNSA. CDR3 in amino acids: CASSSVTGELFF. The CDR3 nucleotides are TGTGCCAGCAGCTCGGTGACCGGGGAGCTGTTTTTT.

This clone showed up just a few times. The chain recombines TRBV29-1 with TRBJ1-6; a possible D gene is TRBD1 (6 bases). Trimming removed 4 bases at V and 8 bases at J, with 12 bases between. Per germline, CDR1 SQVTM and CDR2 ANQGSEA. This CDR3 has 13 residues. The CDR3 DNA reads TGCAGCGTTGGACAGGATGCGGATTCACCCCTCCACTTT. Translated: CSVGQDADSPLHF.

J is TRBJ1-1 and V is TRBV29-1, with a possible D match to TRBD1 (5 bases). Germline V gene lookup returns CDR1 SQVTM and CDR2 ANQGSEA. Between the trimmed V and J ends, which lost 7 bases and 2 bases, there was a span of 14 bases. The CDR3 runs 13 residues. The CDR3 here is CSAAGHSNTEAFF. The CDR3, as DNA: TGCAGCGCCGCTGGACACTCCAACACTGAAGCTTTCTTT.

The V and J genes are TRBV28 and TRBJ2-5; 7 bases line up with TRBD2. The germline V gene encodes CDR1 MDHEN and CDR2 SYDVKM. V lost 6 bases to trimming and J lost 7 bases; unmatched junction nucleotides: 14. The CDR3 loop spans 15 amino acids. The CDR3 reads CASSPHAWEGGTQYF. Written as DNA, the CDR3 is TGTGCCAGCAGCCCCCATGCATGGGAGGGCGGGACCCAGTACTTC.

This clone was picked up a small number of times. The chain links TRBV30 to TRBJ2-5; 9 nucleotides align to TRBD1. CDR1 GTSNPN and CDR2 SVGIG come from the germline V gene (reference sequence). This CDR3 has 14 residues. Trimming removed 6 bases from V and 5 bases from J; junction bases left unmatched: 10. The CDR3 region has the DNA TGTGCCTGCTCCAGTACAGGGGGCGGGGAGACCCAGTACTTC. Its translation is CACSSTGGGETQYF.

This rearrangement joins TRBV10-3 to TRBJ1-2; 9 bases agree with TRBD1. The V and J ends lost 4 bases and 6 bases, in that order; junction bases with no gene match: 9. Per the germline V gene, CDR1 is ENHRY and CDR2 is SYGVKD. CDR3 length equals 15 residues. The DNA of the CDR3 is TGTGCCATCAGTGTGCAGACCGGGACAGGGAATGGCTACACCTTC. This sequence encodes CAISVQTGTGNGYTF.

The chain employs TRBV29-1 and TRBJ1-2; no reliable D call. The CDR3 contains 13 residues. In germline, CDR1 is SQVTM, CDR2 ANQGSEA. V lost 6 bases and J 4 bases, leaving 15 bases between the germline ends. For the CDR3, the DNA is TGCAGCGTGTCAACCCGCCCGGGCTATGGCTACACCTTC. Translated: CSVSTRPGYGYTF. The full variable domain, in which reference TRBV29-1 and TRBJ1-2 provide the parts outside the CDR3, is SAVISQKPSRDICQRGTSLTIQCQVDSQVTMMFWYRQQPGQSLTLIATANQGSEATYESGFVIDKFPISRPNLTFSTLTVSNMSPEDSSIYLCSVSTRPGYGYTFGSGTRLTVV.

To note about this clone: The same CDR3 arises from other DNA sequences in this sample as well. This chain links TRBV30 with TRBJ1-5; possible D gene TRBD1, 6 bases. This CDR3 region has 13 residues. Germline loops: CDR1 GTSNPN, CDR2 SVGIG (reference sequence). V lost 0 bases and J 6 bases, leaving 9 bases between the germline ends. The DNA for the CDR3 is TGTGCCTGGAGTGTGAGGGGGTCTCAGCCCCAGCATTTT. This gives the protein CAWSVRGSQPQHF.

This chain links TRBV27 with TRBJ1-5; D gene unclear. Germline values: CDR1 MNHEY, CDR2 SMNVEV (reference sequence). The V end lost 5 bases, the J end lost 2 bases, and 13 bases lay between the germline ends. This CDR3 comprises 15 residues. The CDR3 loop reads CASSPSFGGNQPQHF. The CDR3 coding sequence is TGTGCCAGCAGTCCCTCTTTTGGGGGCAATCAGCCCCAGCATTTT.

The chain combines TRBV6-5 with TRBJ2-3; 9 bases map to TRBD2. From germline, CDR1 is MNHEY and CDR2 SVGAGI. Trimming cost V 4 bases and J 5 bases; bases outside gene matches: 4. This CDR3 region has 14 residues. CDR3: CASSLSGGLDTQYF. For the CDR3, the DNA is TGTGCCAGCAGTTTAAGCGGGGGGCTAGATACGCAGTATTTT.

The chain combines TRBV7-9 with TRBJ1-6; D perhaps matches TRBD1 (6 bases). V lost 5 bases and J 9 bases, leaving 20 bases between the germline ends. This CDR3 is 16 amino acids long. CDR1 SEHNR and CDR2 FQNEAQ come from the germline V gene (reference sequence). CDR3 DNA sequence: TGTGCCAGCAGCAACGCGGGGGCAGGCTCGGGTTCACCCCTCCACTTT. It is translated as CASSNAGAGSGSPLHF.

The rearrangement joins TRBV27 to TRBJ2-5, with TRBD2 as a possible D gene (5 bases). V lost 3 bases and J lost 4, with 12 bases in between. The CDR3 runs 14 residues. CDR1 and CDR2 (germline): MNHEY, SMNVEV (reference sequence). This CDR3 is CASSLGSILETQYF. In DNA form, the CDR3 reads TGTGCCAGCAGTTTGGGGAGCATATTAGAGACCCAGTACTTC.

The chain couples TRBV9 to TRBJ1-6; D is ambiguous. CDR1 SGDLS and CDR2 YYNGEE come from the germline V gene. Trimming took 0 bases from V and 10 from J, leaving 8 bases between them. The CDR3 length is 13 residues. The CDR3 DNA sequence: TGTGCCAGCAGCGTAGCCTTGATCTCACCCCTCCACTTT. It codes for CASSVALISPLHF.

This clone came up a few times. The chain is built from TRBV30 and TRBJ2-5; TRBD2 matches 9 bases. V was clipped by 5 bases and J by 3 bases; unmatched bases: 4. The CDR3 loop spans 13 amino acids. Germline V gene lookup returns CDR1 GTSNPN and CDR2 SVGIG (reference sequence). CDR3 in DNA: TGTGCCTGGGGAGTAGCGGGGGAAGAGACCCAGTACTTC. Translating gives CAWGVAGEETQYF.

The chain combines TRBV6-1 with TRBJ1-2; a weak D match, TRBD1 (5 bases). CDR3 size: 13 residues. Trimming shortened V by 5 bases and J by 4 bases, and 11 bases separated the two germline ends. Germline CDR1 reads MNHNS; CDR2 reads SASEGT. The CDR3 coding sequence is TGTGCCAGCAGTCGGGGGGGAAGCTATGGCTACACCTTC. It encodes CASSRGGSYGYTF.

This clone was seen a single time. The CDR3 loop reads CASSFAGATDTQYF. CDR3 DNA sequence: TGTGCCAGCAGTTTTGCGGGAGCCACAGATACGCAGTATTTT. The V call is TRBV27, the J call TRBJ2-3; 7 positions match TRBD2. The CDR3 extends over 14 amino acids. The V and J ends lost 3 bases and 2 bases, in that order; junction bases with no gene match: 2. Germline loops: CDR1 MNHEY, CDR2 SMNVEV (reference sequence).